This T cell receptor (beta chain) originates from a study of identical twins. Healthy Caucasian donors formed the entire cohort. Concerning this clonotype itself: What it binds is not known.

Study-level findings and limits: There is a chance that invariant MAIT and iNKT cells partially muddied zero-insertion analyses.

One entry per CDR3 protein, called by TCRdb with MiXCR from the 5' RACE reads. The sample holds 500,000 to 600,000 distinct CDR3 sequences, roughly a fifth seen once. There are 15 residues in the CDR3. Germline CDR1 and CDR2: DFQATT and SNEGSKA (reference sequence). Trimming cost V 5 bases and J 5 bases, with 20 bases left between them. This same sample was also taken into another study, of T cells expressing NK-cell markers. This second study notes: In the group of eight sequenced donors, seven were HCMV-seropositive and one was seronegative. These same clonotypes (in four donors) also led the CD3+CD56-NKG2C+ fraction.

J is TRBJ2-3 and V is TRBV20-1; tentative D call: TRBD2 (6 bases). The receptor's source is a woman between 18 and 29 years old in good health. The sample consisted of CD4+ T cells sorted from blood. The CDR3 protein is CSADSLAEAGDTQYF. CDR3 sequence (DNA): TGCAGTGCTGACTCCTTAGCGGAGGCGGGAGATACGCAGTATTTT.